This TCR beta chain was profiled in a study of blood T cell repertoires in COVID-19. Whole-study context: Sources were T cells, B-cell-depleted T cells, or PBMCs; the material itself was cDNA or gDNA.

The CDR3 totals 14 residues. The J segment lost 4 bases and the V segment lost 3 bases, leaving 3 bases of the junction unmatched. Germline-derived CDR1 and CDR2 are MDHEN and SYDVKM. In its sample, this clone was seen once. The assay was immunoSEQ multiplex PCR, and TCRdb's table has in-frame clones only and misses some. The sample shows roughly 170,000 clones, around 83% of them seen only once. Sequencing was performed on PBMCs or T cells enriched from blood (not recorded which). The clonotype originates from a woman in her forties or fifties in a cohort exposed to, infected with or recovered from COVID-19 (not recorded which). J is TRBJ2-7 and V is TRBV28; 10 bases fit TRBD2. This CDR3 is CASSLGTSEYEQYF. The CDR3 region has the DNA TGTGCCAGCAGTTTGGGGACTAGCGAGTACGAGCAGTACTTC.